This T cell receptor (beta chain) was obtained from a study of blood T cell repertoires in COVID-19. Study context: Samples came from the United States, Italy and Spain, spanning acute and convalescent COVID-19. In each case, the material was cDNA or gDNA derived from T cells, B-cell-depleted T cells, or PBMCs.

During active infection, Seattle patients enrolled and were then monitored through disease. This clone was observed a handful of times. TCRdb's copy holds only in-frame clones and misses some; the assay was immunoSEQ multiplex PCR. The table records 250,000 to 300,000 clones, nearly 90% of them present only once. The TCR sequence derives from a woman in her sixties with COVID-19, enrolled during active disease. What was sequenced was peripheral blood.

The CDR3 protein is CASSQDPGDYGYTF. The CDR3 DNA follows: TGCGCCAGCAGCCAAGATCCAGGGGACTATGGCTACACCTTC. The chain combines TRBV4-3 with TRBJ1-2; tentatively, D is TRBD1 (6 bases). This CDR3 spans 14 amino acids. V dropped 0 bases and J dropped 3 bases, with 8 bases sitting between them. Germline assignment: CDR1 LGHNA and CDR2 YSLEER.